These 21 T cell receptor beta chains were sequenced from one sample in a study of spatial heterogeneity in lung cancer. Time point specified: sample taken at primary tumor resection. Sequencing covered unsorted whole RNA taken from tumor, nontumor lung or frozen PBMC. TCRdb reprocessed the 5' RACE reads via MiXCR and lists one record per CDR3 protein. This sample has some 38,000 distinct CDR3 sequences, with around 7.2% found just once. The sample consisted of PBMCs, taken at surgery. The receptors were sampled from a male donor with early-stage non-small cell lung cancer.

Turning to this clonotype: This may stem from a read error, because a much larger clone lies one nucleotide away. This CDR3 is missing its conserved last phenylalanine or tryptophan, likely due to a read error. The J gene is TRBJ1-2, the V gene TRBV12-3 or TRBV12-4; D is uncertain. Trimming cost V 6 bases and J 1 base, with 3 bases left between them. The CDR3 spans 11 residues. The CDR3 reads CASSLNYGYTL. CDR3 coding DNA: TGTGCCAGCAGCCTTAACTATGGCTACACCCTC.

This clonotype was counted at least ten times. CDR3 protein: CAITTGGSLYEQYV. In DNA form, the CDR3 reads TGTGCCATCACTACAGGGGGTTCTCTCTACGAGCAGTACGTC. J is TRBJ2-7 and V is TRBV10-3; 8 bases line up with TRBD1. V shed 7 bases and J 3 bases; nucleotides not matched to a gene: 8. Germline V gives CDR1 ENHRY, CDR2 SYGVKD. CDR3 length: 14 amino acids.

This clonotype was recorded a few times. The chain links TRBV6-5 to TRBJ2-1, with TRBD2 matching 12 bases. CDR1 and CDR2 (germline): MNHEY, SVGAGI. Trimming cost V 6 bases and J 3 bases; bases outside gene matches: 9. The CDR3 covers 17 residues. This chain's CDR3 is CASRRTSGAWDYNEQFF. As DNA, the CDR3 is TGTGCCAGCAGGAGGACTAGCGGGGCCTGGGACTACAATGAGCAGTTCTTC.

Concerning this clonotype itself: A read error is possible here, since a much larger clone lies one base away. The chain combines TRBV12-3 or TRBV12-4 with TRBJ2-3; D unclear. Trimming left V 6 bases short and J 8 bases short, with 9 bases between. CDR3 length: 11 residues. The chain's CDR3 is CASSTQVTQYF. The CDR3 nucleotides read TGTGCCAGCAGCACCCAAGTTACGCAGTATTTT.

This clonotype was found a few times. The chain couples TRBV12-3 or TRBV12-4 to TRBJ2-5; 7 bases align to TRBD1. The CDR3 runs to 13 residues. J was trimmed by 3 bases and V by 6 bases; bases with no gene match: 4. The CDR3, as DNA: TGTGCCAGCAGCCCCGGGACAGAAGAGACCCAGTACTTC. Amino acids: CASSPGTEETQYF.

This rearrangement joins TRBV11-3 to TRBJ2-3; perhaps D is TRBD1 or TRBD2 (5 bases each). This CDR3 region has 13 residues. The germline V and J ends were trimmed by 3 bases and 3 bases, with 7 bases remaining between them. Germline V CDR1 and CDR2: SGHNT, YENEEA. The CDR3 reads CASSLGDTDTQYF. The CDR3 bases are TGTGCCAGCAGCTTGGGGGATACAGATACGCAGTATTTT. The variable domain in full, completed from reference TRBV11-3 and TRBJ2-3, reads EAGVVQSPRYKIIEKKQPVAFWCNPISGHNTLYWYLQNLGQGPELLIRYENEEAVDDSQLPKDRFSAERLKGVDSTLKIQPAELGDSAVYLCASSLGDTDTQYFGPGTRLTVL.

There are many counts of this clonotype. V usage is TRBV14 and J usage is TRBJ1-2; D is unresolved. Between the trimmed V and J ends, which lost 1 base and 6 bases, there was a span of 6 bases. The CDR3 sequence is 12 residues long. CDR1 is SGHDN, CDR2 FVKESK, per germline. The CDR3 region has the DNA TGTGCCAGCAGCCAAGGAGGGCATGGCTACACCTTC. Translation gives CASSQGGHGYTF.

V gene TRBV18 combines with J gene TRBJ2-2; D not resolved. CDR3 length equals 14 residues. Deletions cut 4 bases from V and 3 bases from J, with 9 bases between. Germline V gene sequence: CDR1 KGHSH, CDR2 LQKENI. The CDR3 protein is CASSRVQDTGELFF. CDR3 coding DNA: TGTGCCAGCTCACGTGTGCAAGACACCGGGGAGCTGTTTTTT.

Worth noting for this clonotype: Given a much more abundant clone one base away, this may be a read error. The chain uses TRBV12-3 or TRBV12-4 and TRBJ2-3, with a weak D call TRBD2 (5 bases). This CDR3 is built from 12 residues. CDR3 loop: CVSRTSTDTQYF. The CDR3 region has the DNA TGTGTCAGCAGGACTTCCACAGATACGCAGTATTTT.

This clonotype was found many times. The rearrangement uses TRBV7-2 and TRBJ1-6; 7 bases align to TRBD1. Germline V CDR1 and CDR2: SGHTA, FQGNSA. V lost 4 bases and J lost 7; bases outside the gene matches: 4. The CDR3 is 14 residues long. The CDR3 reads CASSSQQGNSPLHF. CDR3 DNA sequence: TGTGCCAGCAGCTCACAACAGGGGAATTCACCCCTCCACTTT.

A word on this clonotype: A much larger clone differs from this one at a single base, so this may be a read error. The CDR3 DNA reads TGTGCCAGCAGCTTAGTAATCGTGAACACTGAAGCTCTCTTT. Translated, it gives CASSLVIVNTEALF. The genes are TRBV7-8 and TRBJ1-1; D unresolved. Germline V gives CDR1 SGHVS, CDR2 FQNEAQ. The CDR3 totals 14 residues. Using reference TRBV7-8 and TRBJ1-1 for the parts outside the CDR3, the full variable domain is GAGVSQSPRYKVAKRGQDVALRCDPISGHVSLFWYQQALGQGPEFLTYFQNEAQLDKSGLPSDRFFAERPEGSVSTLKIQRTQQEDSAVYLCASSLVIVNTEALFGQGTRLTVV.

This clonotype has ten or more counts. The chain is built from TRBV6-2 or TRBV6-3 and TRBJ1-6; 11 bases agree with TRBD1. Germline-derived CDR1 and CDR2 are MNHEY and SVGEGT. V gave up 6 bases and J gave up 4 bases; unmatched junction bases: 11. This CDR3 comprises 18 residues. CDR3 nucleotide sequence: TGTGCCAGCAGATCCGGGACAGGGGGAATAGAATATAATTCACCCCTCCACTTT. As protein: CASRSGTGGIEYNSPLHF.

This clonotype was seen once. This could be a read error, since a much larger clone is one nucleotide away. This sequence joins TRBV7-2 and TRBJ2-1; 7 positions agree with TRBD2. In germline, CDR1 is SGHTA, CDR2 FQGNSA. The CDR3 spans 14 residues. The CDR3 DNA follows: TGTGCCAGCCAGCCGGGGGGTTCTTACAATGGGCAGTTCTTC. Translated: CASQPGGSYNGQFF.

This rearrangement joins TRBV6-5 to TRBJ1-6; weak D call: TRBD1 (5 bases). V shed 8 bases and J shed 7 bases, with 12 bases lying between them. Germline assignment: CDR1 MNHEY and CDR2 SVGAGI. The CDR3 consists of 13 residues. CDR3 DNA: TGTGCCAGCCAGGGCAGCGTCAATTCACCCCTCCACTTT. Its protein is CASQGSVNSPLHF.

This clonotype was counted a few times. V usage is TRBV7-2 and J usage is TRBJ2-1, with TRBD2 identical over 16 bases. J was trimmed by 10 bases and V by 4 bases; bases with no gene match: 10. Germline V CDR1 and CDR2: SGHTA, FQGNSA. The CDR3 contains 17 residues. CDR3 in amino acids: CASSSTPGLAGGQEQFF. In DNA form, the CDR3 reads TGTGCCAGCAGCTCCACCCCGGGACTAGCGGGGGGGCAAGAGCAGTTCTTC.

This clonotype has ten or more counts. The chain carries TRBV7-9 and TRBJ2-2; 10 bases line up with TRBD2. V lost 5 bases to trimming and J lost 5 bases; unmatched junction nucleotides: 5. Per germline, CDR1 SEHNR and CDR2 FQNEAQ (reference sequence). This CDR3 comprises 15 residues. CDR3 in DNA: TGTGCCAGCAGCCTAGGACTAGCGGAAACCGGGGAGCTGTTTTTT. It is translated as CASSLGLAETGELFF. Full variable domain (missing parts from reference TRBV7-9 and TRBJ2-2): DTGVSQNPRHKITKRGQNVTFRCDPISEHNRLYWYRQTLGQGPEFLTYFQNEAQLEKSRLLSDRFSAERPKGSFSTLEIQRTEQGDSAMYLCASSLGLAETGELFFGEGSRLTVL.

This clonotype was recorded at least ten times. J is TRBJ1-1 and V is TRBV7-9; D remains ambiguous. CDR1 is SEHNR and CDR2 is FQNEAQ in the germline V gene (reference sequence). The CDR3 length is 11 residues. V was clipped by 3 bases and J by 7 bases, with 6 bases between them. The CDR3 loop is CASSFRFEAFF. As DNA, the CDR3 is TGTGCCAGCAGCTTCCGGTTTGAAGCTTTCTTT.

There are many counts of this clonotype. The chain carries TRBV18 and TRBJ1-1; no reliable D call. With 2 bases removed from V and 1 base from J, the gap between germline ends came to 5 bases. The CDR3 contains 13 residues. Per germline, CDR1 KGHSH and CDR2 LQKENI. This CDR3 reads CASSPVSNTEAFF. The CDR3, as DNA: TGTGCCAGCTCACCAGTCTCGAACACTGAAGCTTTCTTT.

The chain joins TRBV7-9 to TRBJ2-5; D perhaps matches TRBD2 (6 bases). Germline CDR1 and CDR2: SEHNR and FQNEAQ (reference sequence). This CDR3 spans 13 amino acids. The V gene lost 5 bases and the J gene lost 5 bases, with 12 bases spanning the gap. The CDR3 nucleotides read TGTGCCAGCAGCAGAGACAGCGGGGAGACCCAGTACTTC. It is translated as CASSRDSGETQYF.

The rearrangement uses TRBV19 and TRBJ2-2; a weak D match, TRBD1 (5 bases). Germline V gene lookup returns CDR1 LNHDA and CDR2 SQIVND (reference sequence). The ends were cut back, 3 bases at V and 4 bases at J, with 15 bases in the middle. CDR3 length: 16 amino acids. The CDR3: CASSIWAGPGTGELFF. The DNA for the CDR3 is TGTGCCAGTAGTATTTGGGCAGGGCCGGGCACCGGGGAGCTGTTTTTT.

This clonotype appeared many times. The rearrangement links TRBV7-3 to TRBJ1-6; D is unclear. Trimming took off 4 bases at V and 6 bases at J, with 10 bases between the two ends. Per the germline V gene, CDR1 is SGHTA and CDR2 is FQGTGA. This CDR3 comprises 14 residues. As DNA, the CDR3 is TGTGCCAGCAGCTCCGGCAGTCCTAATTCACCCCTCCACTTT. Its protein is CASSSGSPNSPLHF.